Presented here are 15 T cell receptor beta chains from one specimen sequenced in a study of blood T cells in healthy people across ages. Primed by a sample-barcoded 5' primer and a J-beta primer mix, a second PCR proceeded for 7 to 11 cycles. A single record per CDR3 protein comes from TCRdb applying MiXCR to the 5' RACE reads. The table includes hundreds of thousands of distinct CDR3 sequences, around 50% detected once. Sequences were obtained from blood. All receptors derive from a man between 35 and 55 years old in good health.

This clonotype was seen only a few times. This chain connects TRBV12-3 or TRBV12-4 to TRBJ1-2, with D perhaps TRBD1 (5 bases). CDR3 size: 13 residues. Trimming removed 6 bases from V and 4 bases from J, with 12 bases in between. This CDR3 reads CASSTGRLYGYTF. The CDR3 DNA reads TGTGCCAGCAGCACAGGACGGCTCTATGGCTACACCTTC.

The CDR3 DNA reads TGTGCCAGCAGTCCAAGGACTAGCGGGGTCGAGACCCAGTACTTC. Translation: CASSPRTSGVETQYF. The V call is TRBV12-3 or TRBV12-4, the J call TRBJ2-5; TRBD2 matches at 12 bases. The J segment lost 5 bases and the V segment lost 5 bases, leaving 6 bases of the junction unmatched. The CDR3 is made up of 15 amino acids.

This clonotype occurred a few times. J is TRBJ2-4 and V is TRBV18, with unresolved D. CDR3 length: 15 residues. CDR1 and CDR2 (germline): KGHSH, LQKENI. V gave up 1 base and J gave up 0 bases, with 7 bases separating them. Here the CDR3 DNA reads TGTGCCAGCTCACCACAAGCACTAGCCAAAAACATTCAGTACTTC. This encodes CASSPQALAKNIQYF.

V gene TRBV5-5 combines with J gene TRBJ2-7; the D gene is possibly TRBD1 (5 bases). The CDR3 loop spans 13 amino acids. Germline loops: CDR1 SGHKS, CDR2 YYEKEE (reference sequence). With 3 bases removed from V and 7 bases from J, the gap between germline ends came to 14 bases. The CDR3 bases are TGTGCCAGCAGCTGGGCAGGGTCCGTAGAGCAGTACTTC. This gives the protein CASSWAGSVEQYF.

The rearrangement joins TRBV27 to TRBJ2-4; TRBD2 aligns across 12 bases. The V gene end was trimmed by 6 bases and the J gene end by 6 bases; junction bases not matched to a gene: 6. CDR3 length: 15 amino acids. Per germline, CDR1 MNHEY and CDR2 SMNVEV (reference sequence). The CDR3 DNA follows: TGTGCCAGCAGACGACTAGCGGGAGCTCTAAACATTCAGTACTTC. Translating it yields CASRRLAGALNIQYF.

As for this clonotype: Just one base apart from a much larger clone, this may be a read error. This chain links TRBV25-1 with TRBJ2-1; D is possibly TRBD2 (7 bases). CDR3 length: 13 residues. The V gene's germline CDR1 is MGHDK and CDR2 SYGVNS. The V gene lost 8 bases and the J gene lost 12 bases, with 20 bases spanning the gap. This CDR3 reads CASGRWGQRGQFF. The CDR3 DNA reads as TGTGCCAGCGGACGTTGGGGGCAGCGGGGGCAGTTCTTC.

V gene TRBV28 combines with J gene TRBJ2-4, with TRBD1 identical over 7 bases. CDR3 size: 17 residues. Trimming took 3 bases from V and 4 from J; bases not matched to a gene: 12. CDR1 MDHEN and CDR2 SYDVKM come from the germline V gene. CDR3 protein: CASSFYSAGTVKNIQYF. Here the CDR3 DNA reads TGTGCCAGCAGTTTTTATTCGGCCGGGACAGTTAAAAACATTCAGTACTTC. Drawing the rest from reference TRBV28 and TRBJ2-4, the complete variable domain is DVKVTQSSRYLVKRTGEKVFLECVQDMDHENMFWYRQDPGLGLRLIYFSYDVKMKEKGDIPEGYSVSREKKERFSLILESASTNQTSMYLCASSFYSAGTVKNIQYFGAGTRLSVL.

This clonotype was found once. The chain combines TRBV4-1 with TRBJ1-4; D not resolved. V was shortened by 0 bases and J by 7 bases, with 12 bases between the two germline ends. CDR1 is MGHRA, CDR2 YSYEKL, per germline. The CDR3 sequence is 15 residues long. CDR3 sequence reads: CASSQDRGSAEKLFF. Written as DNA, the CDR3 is TGCGCCAGCAGCCAAGATCGAGGGTCGGCTGAAAAACTGTTTTTT.

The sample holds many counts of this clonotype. The CDR3 sequence: CASTPTPGFAEAFF. DNA for the CDR3: TGTGCCAGCACCCCCACCCCAGGTTTCGCTGAAGCTTTCTTT. The rearrangement uses TRBV6-5 and TRBJ1-1, with no clear D. The CDR3 has 14 amino acids. The V gene lost 7 bases and the J gene lost 6 bases, with 18 bases spanning the gap. Germline loops: CDR1 MNHEY, CDR2 SVGAGI.

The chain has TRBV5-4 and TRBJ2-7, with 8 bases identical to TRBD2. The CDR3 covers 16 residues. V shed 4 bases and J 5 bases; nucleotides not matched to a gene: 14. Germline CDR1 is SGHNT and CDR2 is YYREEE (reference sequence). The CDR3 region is CASSKASGGAPHEQYF. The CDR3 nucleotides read TGTGCCAGCAGCAAGGCGTCCGGGGGGGCGCCCCACGAGCAGTACTTC.

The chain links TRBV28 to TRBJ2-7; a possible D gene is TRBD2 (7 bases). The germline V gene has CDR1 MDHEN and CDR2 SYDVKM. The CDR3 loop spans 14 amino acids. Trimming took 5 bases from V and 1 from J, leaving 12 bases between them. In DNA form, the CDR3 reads TGTGCCAGCAGTAGGGGGGGCCAATCCTACGAGCAGTACTTC. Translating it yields CASSRGGQSYEQYF.

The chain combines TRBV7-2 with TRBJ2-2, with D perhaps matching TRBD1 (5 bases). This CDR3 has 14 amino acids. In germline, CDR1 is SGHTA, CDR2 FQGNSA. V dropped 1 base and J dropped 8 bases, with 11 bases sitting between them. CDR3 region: CASSLDQGRGELFF. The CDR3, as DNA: TGTGCCAGCAGCTTAGATCAGGGAAGGGGGGAGCTGTTTTTT. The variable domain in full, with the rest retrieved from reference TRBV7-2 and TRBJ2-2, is GAGVSQSPSNKVTEKGKDVELRCDPISGHTALYWYRQSLGQGLEFLIYFQGNSAPDKSGLPSDRFSAERTGGSVSTLTIQRTQQEDSAVYLCASSLDQGRGELFFGEGSRLTVL.

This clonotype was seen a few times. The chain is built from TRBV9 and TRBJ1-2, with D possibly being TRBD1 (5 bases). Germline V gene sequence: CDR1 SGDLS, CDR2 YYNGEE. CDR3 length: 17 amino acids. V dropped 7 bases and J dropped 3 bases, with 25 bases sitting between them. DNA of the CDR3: TGTGCCAGCTCCAAGGCTATCGGGGGATCATATGACTATGGCTACACCTTC. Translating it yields CASSKAIGGSYDYGYTF.

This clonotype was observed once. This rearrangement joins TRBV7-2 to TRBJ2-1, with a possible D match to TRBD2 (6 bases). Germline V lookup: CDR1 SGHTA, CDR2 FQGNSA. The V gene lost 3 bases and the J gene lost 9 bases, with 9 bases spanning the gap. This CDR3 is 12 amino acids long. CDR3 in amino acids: CASSFGGFEQFF. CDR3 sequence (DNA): TGTGCCAGCAGCTTTGGGGGGTTTGAGCAGTTCTTC.

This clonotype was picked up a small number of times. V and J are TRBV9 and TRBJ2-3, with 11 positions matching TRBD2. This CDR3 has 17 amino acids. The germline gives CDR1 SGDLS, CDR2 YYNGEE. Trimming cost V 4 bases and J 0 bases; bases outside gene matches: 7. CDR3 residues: CASSTPTSGGSTDTQYF. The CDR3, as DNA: TGTGCCAGCAGCACCCCCACTAGCGGGGGAAGCACAGATACGCAGTATTTT.